The entry that follows covers one T cell receptor (beta chain) sequence. The data belong to a study of response to subunit inactivated influenza vaccine. The CDR3 is 17 residues long. Germline V gene lookup returns CDR1 SGHRS and CDR2 YFSETQ. Trimming cost V 5 bases and J 1 base; bases outside gene matches: 5. Using its own MiXCR run on the RT-PCR reads, TCRdb lists one record per CDR3 protein. The table has about 650,000 distinct CDR3 sequences, 15% to 17% seen once. Sequenced here: PBMCs from blood, sampled 11 to 12 days after vaccination. This TCR was recovered from a man in his forties or fifties who received an inactivated influenza vaccine. The chain joins TRBV5-1 to TRBJ2-1; 14 bases line up with TRBD2. For the CDR3, the DNA is TGCGCCAGCAGGGGACTAGCGGGAGTAAGTTCCTACAATGAGCAGTTCTTC. Translated: CASRGLAGVSSYNEQFF.